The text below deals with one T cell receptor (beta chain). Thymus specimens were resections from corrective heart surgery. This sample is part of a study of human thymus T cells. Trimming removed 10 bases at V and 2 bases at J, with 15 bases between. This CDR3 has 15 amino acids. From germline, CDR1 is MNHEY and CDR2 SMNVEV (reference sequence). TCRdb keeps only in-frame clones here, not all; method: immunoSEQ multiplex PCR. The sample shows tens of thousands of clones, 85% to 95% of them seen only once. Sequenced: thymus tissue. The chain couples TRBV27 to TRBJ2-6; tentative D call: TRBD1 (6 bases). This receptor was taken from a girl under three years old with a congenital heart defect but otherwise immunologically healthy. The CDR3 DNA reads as TGTGCCACCCGATACAGGGTTGCTGGGGCCAACGTCCTGACTTTC. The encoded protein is CATRYRVAGANVLTF.